Below, one T cell receptor (beta chain) is given with its context. Its antigen is still unknown. This specimen belongs to a study of response to subunit inactivated influenza vaccine. Study outcomes and limitations: The authors offered the suggestion that each seasonal influenza vaccination recruits few new T cells.

Germline V gene data show CDR1 as ENHRY and CDR2 as SYGVKD. After removal of 4 bases from V and 6 bases from J, the junction contained 6 bases not matched to a gene. The CDR3 loop spans 15 amino acids. Each CDR3 protein gets one entry after TCRdb re-called the RT-PCR reads with MiXCR. The repertoire holds about 800,000 distinct CDR3 sequences, with 21% as singletons. The rearrangement links TRBV10-3 to TRBJ2-2, with TRBD2 identical over 9 bases. The receptor comes from a man over 45 who received an inactivated influenza vaccine. The sequenced sample was PBMCs from blood, obtained around 5 days after vaccination. The CDR3 DNA reads TGTGCCATCAGTGCGACTAGCGGACGGGCCGGGGAGCTGTTTTTT. This codes for CAISATSGRAGELFF.